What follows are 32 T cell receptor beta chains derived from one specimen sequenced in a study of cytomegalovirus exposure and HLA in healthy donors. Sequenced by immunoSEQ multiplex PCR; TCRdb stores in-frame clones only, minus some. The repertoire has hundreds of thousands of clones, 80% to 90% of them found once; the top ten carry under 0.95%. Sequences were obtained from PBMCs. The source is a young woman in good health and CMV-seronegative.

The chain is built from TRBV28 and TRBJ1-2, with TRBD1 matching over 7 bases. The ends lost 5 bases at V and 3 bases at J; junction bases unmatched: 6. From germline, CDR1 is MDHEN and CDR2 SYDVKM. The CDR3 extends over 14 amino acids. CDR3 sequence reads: CASSPDQGDYGYTF. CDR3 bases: TGTGCCAGCAGTCCGGACCAGGGGGACTATGGCTACACCTTC.

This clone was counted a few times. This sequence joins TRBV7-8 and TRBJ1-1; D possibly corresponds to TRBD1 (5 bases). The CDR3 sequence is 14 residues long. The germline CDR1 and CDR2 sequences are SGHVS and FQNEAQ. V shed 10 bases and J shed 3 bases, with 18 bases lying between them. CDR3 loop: CATMFGAKDTEAFF. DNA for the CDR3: TGTGCCACCATGTTTGGGGCGAAGGACACTGAAGCTTTCTTT.

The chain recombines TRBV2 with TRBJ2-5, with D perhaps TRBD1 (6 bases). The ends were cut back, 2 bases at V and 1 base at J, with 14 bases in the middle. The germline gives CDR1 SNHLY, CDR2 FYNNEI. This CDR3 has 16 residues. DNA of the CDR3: TGTGCCAGCAGTGAACTCAGGGGCAGGGGCCAAGAGACCCAGTACTTC. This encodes CASSELRGRGQETQYF.

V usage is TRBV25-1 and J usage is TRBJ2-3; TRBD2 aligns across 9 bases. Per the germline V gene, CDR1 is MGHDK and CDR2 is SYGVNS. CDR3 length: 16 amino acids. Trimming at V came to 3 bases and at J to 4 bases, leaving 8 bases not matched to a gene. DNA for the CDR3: TGTGCCAGCAGTGACTTGAAGCGGGGGGCCGCAGATACGCAGTATTTT. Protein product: CASSDLKRGAADTQYF.

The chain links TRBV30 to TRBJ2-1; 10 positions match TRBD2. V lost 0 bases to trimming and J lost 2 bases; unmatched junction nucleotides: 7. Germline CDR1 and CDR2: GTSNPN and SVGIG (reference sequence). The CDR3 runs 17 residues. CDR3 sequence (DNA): TGTGCCTGGAGTGTGCTTAGCGGGAGGCCCGCCTACAATGAGCAGTTCTTC. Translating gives CAWSVLSGRPAYNEQFF.

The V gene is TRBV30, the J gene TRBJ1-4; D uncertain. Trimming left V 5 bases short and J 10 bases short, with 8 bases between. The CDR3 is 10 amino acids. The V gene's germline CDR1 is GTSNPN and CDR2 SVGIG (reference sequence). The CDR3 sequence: CAWWGGKLFF. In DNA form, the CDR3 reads TGTGCCTGGTGGGGAGGAAAACTGTTTTTT.

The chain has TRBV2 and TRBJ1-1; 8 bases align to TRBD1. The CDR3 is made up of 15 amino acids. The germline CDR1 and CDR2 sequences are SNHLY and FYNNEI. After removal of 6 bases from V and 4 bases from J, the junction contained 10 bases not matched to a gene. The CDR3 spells CASSPSGTGGTEAFF. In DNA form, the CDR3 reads TGTGCCAGCAGCCCCAGCGGTACAGGGGGCACTGAAGCTTTCTTT. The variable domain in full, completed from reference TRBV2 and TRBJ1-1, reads EPEVTQTPSHQVTQMGQEVILRCVPISNHLYFYWYRQILGQKVEFLVSFYNNEISEKSEIFDDQFSVERPDGSNFTLKIRSTKLEDSAMYFCASSPSGTGGTEAFFGQGTRLTVV.

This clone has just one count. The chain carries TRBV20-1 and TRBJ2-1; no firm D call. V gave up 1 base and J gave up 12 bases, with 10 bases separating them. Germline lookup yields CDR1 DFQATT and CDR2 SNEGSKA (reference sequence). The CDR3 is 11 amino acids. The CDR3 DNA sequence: TGCAGTGCTAGAGGGCGGCTACGGCAGTTCTTC. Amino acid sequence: CSARGRLRQFF.

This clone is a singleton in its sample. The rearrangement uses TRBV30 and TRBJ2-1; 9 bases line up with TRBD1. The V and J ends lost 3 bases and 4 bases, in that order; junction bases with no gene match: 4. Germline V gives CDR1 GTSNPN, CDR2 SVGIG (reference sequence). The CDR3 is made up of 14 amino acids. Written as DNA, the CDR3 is TGTGCCTGGAGATTAGGGACAGGGTACAATGAGCAGTTCTTC. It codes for CAWRLGTGYNEQFF. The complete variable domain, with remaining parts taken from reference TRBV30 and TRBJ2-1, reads SQTIHQWPATLVQPVGSPLSLECTVEGTSNPNLYWYRQAAGRGLQLLFYSVGIGQISSEVPQNLSASRPQDRQFILSSKKLLLSDSGFYLCAWRLGTGYNEQFFGPGTRLTVL.

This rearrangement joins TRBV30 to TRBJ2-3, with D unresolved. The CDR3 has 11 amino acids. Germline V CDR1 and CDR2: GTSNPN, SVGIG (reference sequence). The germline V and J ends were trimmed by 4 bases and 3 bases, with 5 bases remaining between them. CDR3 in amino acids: CAWTKTDTQYF. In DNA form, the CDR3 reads TGTGCCTGGACTAAGACAGATACGCAGTATTTT. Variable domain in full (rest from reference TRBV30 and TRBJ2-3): SQTIHQWPATLVQPVGSPLSLECTVEGTSNPNLYWYRQAAGRGLQLLFYSVGIGQISSEVPQNLSASRPQDRQFILSSKKLLLSDSGFYLCAWTKTDTQYFGPGTRLTVL.

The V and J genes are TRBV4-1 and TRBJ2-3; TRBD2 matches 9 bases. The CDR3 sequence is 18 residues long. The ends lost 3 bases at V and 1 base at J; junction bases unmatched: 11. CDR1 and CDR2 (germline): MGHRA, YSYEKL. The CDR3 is CASSQLPIGGGGTDTQYF. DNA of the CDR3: TGCGCCAGCAGCCAGCTCCCCATTGGCGGGGGGGGCACAGATACGCAGTATTTT.

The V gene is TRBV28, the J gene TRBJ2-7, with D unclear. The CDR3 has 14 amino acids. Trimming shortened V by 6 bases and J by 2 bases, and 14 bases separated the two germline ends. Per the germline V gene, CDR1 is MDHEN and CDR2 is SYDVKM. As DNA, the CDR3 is TGTGCCAGCAGCCTCCCGGGTGGAACCTACGAGCAGTACTTC. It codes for CASSLPGGTYEQYF.

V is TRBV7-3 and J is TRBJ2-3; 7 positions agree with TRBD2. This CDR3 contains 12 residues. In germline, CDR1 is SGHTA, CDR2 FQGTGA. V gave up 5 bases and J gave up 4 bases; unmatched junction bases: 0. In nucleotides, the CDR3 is TGTGCCAGCAGCACTAGCGCAGATACGCAGTATTTT. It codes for CASSTSADTQYF.

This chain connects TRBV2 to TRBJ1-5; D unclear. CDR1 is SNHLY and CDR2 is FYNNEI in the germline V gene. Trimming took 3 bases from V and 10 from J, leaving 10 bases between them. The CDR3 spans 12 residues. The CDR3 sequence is CASSDGVNPQHF. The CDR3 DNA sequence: TGTGCCAGCAGTGACGGAGTGAATCCCCAGCATTTT.

The CDR3 spells CASSLFWDTTYEQYF. The DNA of the CDR3 is TGCGCCAGCAGCTTGTTCTGGGACACTACCTACGAGCAGTACTTC. The chain is built from TRBV5-1 and TRBJ2-7, with a weak D call TRBD1 (6 bases). Deletions cut 1 base from V and 2 bases from J, with 13 bases between. Germline V gives CDR1 SGHRS, CDR2 YFSETQ. The CDR3 covers 15 residues.

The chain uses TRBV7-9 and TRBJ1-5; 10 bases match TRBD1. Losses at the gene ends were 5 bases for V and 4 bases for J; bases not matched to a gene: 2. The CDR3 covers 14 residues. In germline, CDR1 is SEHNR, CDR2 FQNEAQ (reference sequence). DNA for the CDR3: TGTGCCAGCAGCCCGGGACAGGGGAATCAGCCCCAGCATTTT. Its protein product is CASSPGQGNQPQHF.

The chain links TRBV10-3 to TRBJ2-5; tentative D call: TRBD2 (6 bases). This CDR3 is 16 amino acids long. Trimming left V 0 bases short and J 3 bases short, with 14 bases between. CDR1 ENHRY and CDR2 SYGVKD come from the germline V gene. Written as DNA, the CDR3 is TGTGCCATCAGTGAGTCCACCGGGACTCTCAAAGAGACCCAGTACTTC. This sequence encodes CAISESTGTLKETQYF.

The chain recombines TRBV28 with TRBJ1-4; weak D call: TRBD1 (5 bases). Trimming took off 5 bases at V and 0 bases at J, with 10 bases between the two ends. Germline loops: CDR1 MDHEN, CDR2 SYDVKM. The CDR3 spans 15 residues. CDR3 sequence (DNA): TGTGCCAGCAGTGGGACTTTTGCAACTAATGAAAAACTGTTTTTT. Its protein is CASSGTFATNEKLFF.

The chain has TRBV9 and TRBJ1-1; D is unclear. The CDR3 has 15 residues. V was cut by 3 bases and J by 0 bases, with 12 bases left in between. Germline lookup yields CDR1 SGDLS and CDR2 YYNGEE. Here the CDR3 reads CASSAELVMNTEAFF. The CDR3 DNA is TGTGCCAGCAGCGCCGAGCTTGTAATGAACACTGAAGCTTTCTTT.

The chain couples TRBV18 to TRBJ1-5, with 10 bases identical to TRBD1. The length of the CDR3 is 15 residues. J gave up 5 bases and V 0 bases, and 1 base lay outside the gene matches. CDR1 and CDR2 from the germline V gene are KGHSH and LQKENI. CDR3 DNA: TGTGCCAGCTCACCACCGGGGACAGGGGATCAGCCCCAGCATTTT. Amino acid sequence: CASSPPGTGDQPQHF.

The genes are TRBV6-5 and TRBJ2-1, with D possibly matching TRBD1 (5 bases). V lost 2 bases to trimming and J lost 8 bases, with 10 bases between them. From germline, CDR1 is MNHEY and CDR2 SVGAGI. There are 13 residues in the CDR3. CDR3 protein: CASSYLQGHEQFF. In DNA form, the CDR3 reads TGTGCCAGCAGTTACCTCCAGGGTCATGAGCAGTTCTTC.

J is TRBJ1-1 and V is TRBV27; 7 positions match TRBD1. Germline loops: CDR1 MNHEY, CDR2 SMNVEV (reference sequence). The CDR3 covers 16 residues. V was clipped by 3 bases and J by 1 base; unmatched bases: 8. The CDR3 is CASSLRGGVGNTEAFF. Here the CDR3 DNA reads TGTGCCAGCAGTTTGAGAGGGGGCGTAGGGAACACTGAAGCTTTCTTT.

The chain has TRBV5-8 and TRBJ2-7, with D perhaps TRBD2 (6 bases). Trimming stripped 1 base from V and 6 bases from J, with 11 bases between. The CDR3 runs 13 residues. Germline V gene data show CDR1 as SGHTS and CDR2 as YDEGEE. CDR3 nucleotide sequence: TGTGCCAGCAGCTTGACTTGGAGGGCCGAGCAGTACTTC. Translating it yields CASSLTWRAEQYF.

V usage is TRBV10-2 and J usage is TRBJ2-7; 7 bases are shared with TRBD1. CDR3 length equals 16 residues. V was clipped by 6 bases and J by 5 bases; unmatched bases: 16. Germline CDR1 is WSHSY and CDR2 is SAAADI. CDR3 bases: TGCGCCAGCAGCGACCCCGCGGACAGGCCCGGGAACGAGCAGTACTTC. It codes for CASSDPADRPGNEQYF.

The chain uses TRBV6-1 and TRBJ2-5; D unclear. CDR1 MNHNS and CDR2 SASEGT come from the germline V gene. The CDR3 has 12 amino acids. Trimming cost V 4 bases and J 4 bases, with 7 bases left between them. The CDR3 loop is CASSGAGETQYF. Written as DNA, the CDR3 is TGTGCCAGCAGTGGGGCAGGAGAGACCCAGTACTTC.

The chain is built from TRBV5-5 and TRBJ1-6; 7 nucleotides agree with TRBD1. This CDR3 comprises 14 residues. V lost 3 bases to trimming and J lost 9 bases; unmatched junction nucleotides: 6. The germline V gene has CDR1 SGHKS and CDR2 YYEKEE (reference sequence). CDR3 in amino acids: CASSYGTVGSPLHF. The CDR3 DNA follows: TGTGCCAGCAGCTATGGGACAGTCGGTTCACCCCTCCACTTT.

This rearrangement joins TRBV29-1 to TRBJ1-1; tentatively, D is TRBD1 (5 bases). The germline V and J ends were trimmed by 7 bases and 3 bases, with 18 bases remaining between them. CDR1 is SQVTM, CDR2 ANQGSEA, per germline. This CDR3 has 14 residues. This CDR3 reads CSGGRGQAYTEAFF. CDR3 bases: TGCAGCGGCGGGAGGGGTCAGGCATACACTGAAGCTTTCTTT.

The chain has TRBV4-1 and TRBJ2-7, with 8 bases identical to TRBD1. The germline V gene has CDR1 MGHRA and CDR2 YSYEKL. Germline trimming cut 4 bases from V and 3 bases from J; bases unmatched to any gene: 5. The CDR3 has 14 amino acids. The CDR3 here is CASSPGQGYYEQYF. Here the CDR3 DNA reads TGCGCCAGCAGCCCTGGACAGGGCTACTACGAGCAGTACTTC.

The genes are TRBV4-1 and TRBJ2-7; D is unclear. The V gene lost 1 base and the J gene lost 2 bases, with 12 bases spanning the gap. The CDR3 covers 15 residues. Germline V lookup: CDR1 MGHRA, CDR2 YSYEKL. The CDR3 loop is CASSQVFEIPYEQYF. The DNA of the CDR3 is TGCGCCAGCAGCCAAGTCTTTGAGATCCCCTACGAGCAGTACTTC.

CDR3 sequence: CSVGGQGTTDTQYF. The CDR3 DNA reads TGCAGCGTCGGGGGACAGGGGACTACAGATACGCAGTATTTT. The gene calls are TRBV29-1 and TRBJ2-3; 10 bases match TRBD1. This CDR3 comprises 14 residues. Germline trimming cut 6 bases from V and 3 bases from J; bases unmatched to any gene: 6. Germline CDR1 is SQVTM and CDR2 is ANQGSEA.

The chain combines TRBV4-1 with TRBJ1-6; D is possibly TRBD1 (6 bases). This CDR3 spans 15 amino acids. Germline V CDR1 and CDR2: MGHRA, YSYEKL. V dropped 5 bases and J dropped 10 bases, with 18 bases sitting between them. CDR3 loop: CASSSRDMLKSPLHF. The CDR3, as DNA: TGCGCCAGCAGCTCAAGGGACATGCTAAAATCACCCCTCCACTTT.

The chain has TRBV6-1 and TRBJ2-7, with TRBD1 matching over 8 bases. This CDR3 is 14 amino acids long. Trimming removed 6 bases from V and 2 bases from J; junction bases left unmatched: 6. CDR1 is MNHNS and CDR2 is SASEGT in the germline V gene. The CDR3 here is CASRRTGPPYEQYF. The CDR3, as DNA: TGTGCCAGCAGGCGGACAGGGCCGCCCTACGAGCAGTACTTC.